These T cell receptor beta chains were read from a single sample in a study of CD8 T cells in Susac syndrome. TCRdb called the immunoSEQ multiplex PCR reads again in MiXCR, with one record for every CDR3 protein. The sample comprises about 200,000 distinct CDR3 sequences, more than 90% of which are singletons, and 0.093% rests with the top ten. Sequences were obtained from CD4+ T cells from PBMCs. Source of these receptors: a human donor with multiple sclerosis. Both conserved end residues are part of each CDR3. D genes are given only for firm matches. Part of the rows lack a size; the others show once, few, many or a class for expanded clones.

TRBV20-1	TRBJ1-1	NA	TRBD1	TGCAGTGCTAGAGTACTTGACAGGGGGCTATTT	CSARVLDRGLF
TRBV4-1	TRBJ2-2	NA	TRBD2	TGCGCCAGCAGCCAAGATCGGGGGGATATCACCGGGGAGCTGTTTTTT	CASSQDRGDITGELFF
TRBV5-4	TRBJ1-4	NA	NA	TGTGCCAGCAGCTCTGACAGCGGTAATGAAAAACTGTTTTTT	CASSSDSGNEKLFF
TRBV30	TRBJ1-1	few	NA	TGTGCCTGGAGTGTCAAGGGGGGGAACACTGAAGCTTTCTTT	CAWSVKGGNTEAFF
TRBV12-3/TRBV12-4	TRBJ1-1	NA	NA	TGTGCCAGCAGACCTACAGAGAACACTGAAGCTTTCTTT	CASRPTENTEAFF
TRBV4-1	TRBJ2-1	NA	NA	TGCGCCAGCAGCCAAGATCGACCGTACAATGAGCAGTTCTTC	CASSQDRPYNEQFF
TRBV29-1	TRBJ2-2	once	NA	TGCAGCGTTGTAGGGGGGAATCGGTGGACCGGGGAGCTGTTTTTT	CSVVGGNRWTGELFF
TRBV18	TRBJ1-2	once	NA	TGTGCCAGCTCACCGTCTTTAGGGATTAACTATGGCTACACCTTC	CASSPSLGINYGYTF
TRBV23-1	TRBJ2-7	NA	TRBD2	TGCGCCAGCAGTCCAGGACTAGCGGCGGGGGAGCAGTACTTC	CASSPGLAAGEQYF
TRBV27	TRBJ2-5	NA	TRBD2	TGTGCCAGCAGGGGACTAGCGGGAGCCGGGGAGGAGACCCAGTACTTC	CASRGLAGAGEETQYF
TRBV25-1	TRBJ2-2	NA	NA	TGTGCCAGCAGTGAAATGGCCCGCGCCACCGGGGAGCTGTTTTTT	CASSEMARATGELFF
TRBV12-3/TRBV12-4	TRBJ2-7	NA	TRBD2	TGTGCCAGCAGCGATGGACTAGCGGGGGATGAGCAGTACTTC	CASSDGLAGDEQYF
TRBV7-9	TRBJ2-7	NA	TRBD2	TGTGCCAGCAGCTTAGATGCGGGAGGGTTTGGCGAGCAGTACTTC	CASSLDAGGFGEQYF